Listed below are T cell receptor beta chains from one sample, sequenced in a study of beta chain features in type 1 diabetes. Method: immunoSEQ multiplex PCR; TCRdb's copy keeps in-frame clones and lacks some. The repertoire holds fewer than 550,000 clones, with around 10% as singletons. Sequenced: naive CD4+ T cells from blood. The origin of the receptors is a woman aged 18-35 years in good health. CDR3s include the opening cysteine and the closing phenylalanine or tryptophan. A D gene is named only where the DNA matches it firmly. Not every row has a clone size; where given, it reads once, few, many or a size class.

v_gene: TRBV29-1; j_gene: TRBJ2-1; abundance: few; d_gene: TRBD2; CDR3aa: CSVEGGRANNEQFF; CDR3nt: TGCAGCGTTGAGGGCGGGAGGGCGAACAATGAGCAGTTCTTC
v_gene: TRBV9; j_gene: TRBJ2-3; abundance: -; d_gene: TRBD2; CDR3aa: CASSPLSGRSTDTQYF; CDR3nt: TGTGCCAGCAGCCCACTAAGCGGGAGAAGCACAGATACGCAGTATTTT
v_gene: TRBV29-1; j_gene: TRBJ2-5; abundance: few; d_gene: TRBD1; CDR3aa: CSVDRGRETQYF; CDR3nt: TGCAGCGTGGACAGGGGGCGGGAGACCCAGTACTTC
v_gene: TRBV4-3; j_gene: TRBJ2-6; abundance: few; d_gene: -; CDR3aa: CASSQVPGSGANVLTF; CDR3nt: TGCGCCAGCAGCCAAGTCCCTGGCTCTGGGGCCAACGTCCTGACTTTC
v_gene: TRBV29-1; j_gene: TRBJ2-1; abundance: -; d_gene: TRBD2; CDR3aa: CSVERLAGALYNEQFF; CDR3nt: TGCAGCGTCGAAAGACTAGCGGGGGCCCTATACAATGAGCAGTTCTTC
v_gene: TRBV11-3; j_gene: TRBJ2-1; abundance: -; d_gene: TRBD2; CDR3aa: CASSPSMAGGYNEQFF; CDR3nt: TGTGCCAGCAGCCCCTCTATGGCGGGAGGCTACAATGAGCAGTTCTTC
v_gene: TRBV5-1; j_gene: TRBJ2-3; abundance: -; d_gene: TRBD2; CDR3aa: CASHLSGTGTDTQYF; CDR3nt: TGCGCCAGCCATTTAAGCGGGACCGGCACAGATACGCAGTATTTT
v_gene: TRBV7-3; j_gene: TRBJ2-1; abundance: -; d_gene: -; CDR3aa: CASSPGGVRNEQFF; CDR3nt: TGTGCCAGCAGCCCTGGAGGGGTCCGTAATGAGCAGTTCTTC
v_gene: TRBV25-1; j_gene: TRBJ1-5; abundance: -; d_gene: -; CDR3aa: CASSEYGDQPQHF; CDR3nt: TGTGCCAGCAGTGAATACGGGGATCAGCCCCAGCATTTT
v_gene: TRBV2; j_gene: TRBJ2-3; abundance: few; d_gene: -; CDR3aa: CASSQGRDTQYF; CDR3nt: TGTGCCAGCAGTCAGGGGAGAGATACGCAGTATTTT
v_gene: TRBV7-2; j_gene: TRBJ1-4; abundance: few; d_gene: -; CDR3aa: CASSHSHKGNEKLFF; CDR3nt: TGTGCCAGCAGCCATTCCCACAAGGGGAATGAAAAACTGTTTTTT
v_gene: TRBV28; j_gene: TRBJ1-5; abundance: -; d_gene: -; CDR3aa: CASSLPGRYQPQHF; CDR3nt: TGTGCCAGCAGTTTACCAGGGCGGTATCAGCCCCAGCATTTT
v_gene: TRBV7-3; j_gene: TRBJ2-1; abundance: few; d_gene: TRBD2; CDR3aa: CASSSTGTRDHEQFF; CDR3nt: TGTGCCAGCAGCTCCACCGGGACTAGGGACCATGAGCAGTTCTTC
v_gene: TRBV6-6; j_gene: TRBJ1-2; abundance: once; d_gene: -; CDR3aa: CASRLQGNANYGYTF; CDR3nt: TGTGCCAGCAGACTTCAGGGTAATGCTAACTATGGCTACACCTTC
v_gene: TRBV7-2; j_gene: TRBJ2-2; abundance: -; d_gene: -; CDR3aa: CASSLQYTGELFF; CDR3nt: TGTGCCAGCAGCTTACAGTACACCGGGGAGCTGTTTTTT
v_gene: TRBV19; j_gene: TRBJ2-1; abundance: -; d_gene: -; CDR3aa: CASSIPGRSYNEQFF; CDR3nt: TGTGCCAGTAGTATCCCGGGACGGAGCTACAATGAGCAGTTCTTC
v_gene: TRBV18; j_gene: TRBJ2-3; abundance: few; d_gene: -; CDR3aa: CASSPRADTQYF; CDR3nt: TGTGCCAGCTCCCCCCGAGCGGATACGCAGTATTTT
v_gene: TRBV27; j_gene: TRBJ1-1; abundance: -; d_gene: -; CDR3aa: CASSLFRGVNTEAFF; CDR3nt: TGTGCCAGCAGTTTATTTCGGGGCGTGAACACTGAAGCTTTCTTT